Detailed here is one T cell receptor (beta chain). Its antigen remains unknown. The germline gives CDR1 LGHNA, CDR2 YNFKEQ. Deletions cut 0 bases from V and 5 bases from J, with 8 bases between. There are 14 residues in the CDR3. TCRdb called the 5' RACE reads again in MiXCR, with one record for every CDR3 protein. The sample includes under 300,000 distinct CDR3 sequences, roughly 9.4% seen only once; the top ten take roughly a fifth. This record belongs to a study of T-cell memory formation after mild COVID-19. Study results and limitations: Of the contracting clones, CD4+ ones lay mainly in CM and EM, and CD8+ ones in EMRA.

The J gene is TRBJ2-1, the V gene TRBV4-2; D unresolved. The receptor's source is a man aged 18 to 29 who had mild COVID-19 (a few samples of this study predate the infection). Cell type and time point are not known. Specimen: PBMCs or a T cell subset sorted from them (not recorded which). This CDR3 is CASSQEKGNNEQFF. CDR3 nucleotide sequence: TGTGCCAGCAGCCAAGAGAAAGGAAACAATGAGCAGTTCTTC.